This TCR beta chain was sequenced during a study of regulatory T cells in long-lasting Graves disease. Study conclusions and caveats: Gene preferences differed: TRBV28, TRBJ1-2, TRBJ2-5 in persistent cases.

Many counts were recorded for this clonotype. Its antigen is not identified. Described time point: newly diagnosed GD, antithyroid drugs for less than 3 months. Extracted PBMC RNA gave rise to the TCR library. The CDR3 consists of 12 residues. Looked up from germline, CDR1 is SNHLY and CDR2 is FYNNEI. V dropped 6 bases and J dropped 2 bases, with 8 bases sitting between them. CDR3 regions were amplified by Arm-PCR using iRepertoire HTBI primers to build TCR beta libraries. MiXCR, run by TCRdb on the multiplex PCR reads, gives a single entry per CDR3 protein. The sample contains 360,000 or so distinct CDR3 sequences, approximately 10% of which appear only once. The same sample was also studied in work on T cells in Graves' hyperthyroidism and ophthalmopathy. As reported in that work: Uncontrolled infection, other autoimmune disease, pregnancy and lactation each barred patients from inclusion. Ophthalmopathy stood apart from stable hyperthyroidism in a 13 V-J model.

The TCR originated in a woman aged 18-29 years with Graves disease. The chain is built from TRBV2 and TRBJ2-7, with D hard to call. The specimen was peripheral blood mononuclear cells (PBMCs), collected at new diagnosis, from a patient treated with antithyroid drugs. CDR3 sequence reads: CASRDAPYEQYF. As DNA, the CDR3 is TGTGCCAGCAGAGATGCGCCCTACGAGCAGTACTTC.